The entry below gives a single T cell receptor (beta chain) sequence along with its context. The antigen is not known. The PCR had 60 Vbeta and 13 Jbeta primers. The data were produced by immunoSEQ multiplex PCR, yet TCRdb's version contains in-frame clones alone and is incomplete. The sample holds some 130,000 clones; around four fifths are singletons and the top ten take under 3%. These data belong to a study of cytomegalovirus exposure and HLA in healthy donors. Study-wide findings and caveats: The majority of TCR sequences were rare, yet some public TCRs appeared in many donors.

Sequences were obtained from PBMCs. This TCR was recovered from a boy aged 2-15 years in good health and CMV-seronegative.

DNA of the CDR3: TGTGCCAGCAGTGACTCGAGAGCGGGGGGCCCCCCAGATACGCAGTATTTT. Translation: CASSDSRAGGPPDTQYF. V is TRBV6-4 and J is TRBJ2-3, with TRBD2 matching over 9 bases. The CDR3 sequence is 17 residues long. Germline CDR1 and CDR2: MRHNA and SNTAGT. The V segment lost 0 bases and the J segment 4 bases; nucleotides outside the gene matches: 8.